This record concerns one T cell receptor beta chain sequence. This specimen belongs to a study of response to subunit inactivated influenza vaccine. TCRdb reprocessed the RT-PCR reads with MiXCR, giving one entry per CDR3 protein. This sample has 200,000 to 250,000 distinct CDR3 sequences; 9% to 15% occur once, and the top ten carry 7.8%. The CDR3 has 16 residues. Trimming removed 7 bases at V and 0 bases at J, with 13 bases between. Germline loops: CDR1 LGHNA, CDR2 YSLEER. This sample comprised non-naive T cells sorted from PBMCs, obtained approximately 15 days before vaccination. This chain uses TRBV4-3 with TRBJ2-6, with D hard to call. This TCR came from a man aged 50-60 years who received an inactivated influenza vaccine. The DNA for the CDR3 is TGCGCCAGCATCCCACAATTGGGCTCTGGGGCCAACGTCCTGACTTTC. As protein: CASIPQLGSGANVLTF.